Below are 11 T cell receptor beta chains sequenced from a single sample in a study of T cell changes during pregnancy in multiple sclerosis. Profiled with immunoSEQ multiplex PCR; TCRdb holds only in-frame clones, not every one. Seen here are some 87,000 clones, almost 95% observed once, and the top ten hold about 2.6%. Sequenced material: peripheral blood, taken in the first trimester of pregnancy. These receptors all come from a female donor with multiple sclerosis, enrolled in a pregnancy study.

The V call is TRBV9, the J call TRBJ1-2; D remains unclear. The CDR3 contains 13 residues. V was trimmed by 3 bases and J by 4 bases, leaving 10 bases between them. Germline loops: CDR1 SGDLS, CDR2 YYNGEE. CDR3 coding DNA: TGTGCCAGCAGCGCGACGGCGGGCTATGGCTACACCTTC. It is translated as CASSATAGYGYTF.

This clone was seen more than once but under ten times. The rearrangement uses TRBV12-5 and TRBJ2-7, with D possibly being TRBD1 (5 bases). Deletions cut 7 bases from V and 6 bases from J, with 10 bases between. The CDR3 runs to 11 residues. CDR1 and CDR2 (germline): LGHNT, FRNRAP. CDR3 residues: CASAEQGEQYF. In DNA form, the CDR3 reads TGTGCTAGTGCTGAGCAGGGCGAGCAGTACTTC. Together with reference TRBV12-5 and TRBJ2-7, the CDR3 gives the full variable domain: DARVTQTPRHKVTEMGQEVTMRCQPILGHNTVFWYRQTMMQGLELLAYFRNRAPLDDSGMPKDRFSAEMPDATLATLKIQPSEPRDSAVYFCASAEQGEQYFGPGTRLTVT.

The chain combines TRBV9 with TRBJ2-1, with D perhaps matching TRBD1 (5 bases). The CDR3 runs to 17 residues. CDR1 is SGDLS, CDR2 YYNGEE, per germline. V gave up 3 bases and J gave up 7 bases, with 23 bases separating them. The CDR3 DNA is TGTGCCAGCAGCGCATCCCTACGGACATCCCTGAGGAATGAGCAGTTCTTC. Amino acid sequence: CASSASLRTSLRNEQFF.

The J gene is TRBJ2-3, the V gene TRBV19, with 9 bases fitting TRBD2. Germline-derived CDR1 and CDR2 are LNHDA and SQIVND (reference sequence). The CDR3 spans 15 residues. V shed 6 bases, J shed 0 bases, and the junction held 4 bases outside the gene matches. CDR3 nucleotide sequence: TGTGCCAGTAGGTATAGCGGGGGAAGCACAGATACGCAGTATTTT. Amino acid sequence: CASRYSGGSTDTQYF. Full variable domain (missing parts from reference TRBV19 and TRBJ2-3): DGGITQSPKYLFRKEGQNVTLSCEQNLNHDAMYWYRQDPGQGLRLIYYSQIVNDFQKGDIAEGYSVSREKKESFPLTVTSAQKNPTAFYLCASRYSGGSTDTQYFGPGTRLTVL.

In DNA form, the CDR3 reads TGTGCCAGCAGAACTATCTCTCAGCCCCAGCATTTT. Protein sequence: CASRTISQPQHF. The rearrangement joins TRBV28 to TRBJ1-5, with no clear D. Trimming removed 6 bases at V and 6 bases at J, with 9 bases between. From germline, CDR1 is MDHEN and CDR2 SYDVKM. This CDR3 has 12 amino acids. The complete variable domain, with remaining parts taken from reference TRBV28 and TRBJ1-5, reads DVKVTQSSRYLVKRTGEKVFLECVQDMDHENMFWYRQDPGLGLRLIYFSYDVKMKEKGDIPEGYSVSREKKERFSLILESASTNQTSMYLCASRTISQPQHFGDGTRLSIL.

The V gene is TRBV5-1, the J gene TRBJ1-1; D remains unclear. Germline CDR1 reads SGHRS; CDR2 reads YFSETQ. There are 14 residues in the CDR3. V was pared by 6 bases and J by 1 base, with 13 bases between. The DNA for the CDR3 is TGCGCCAGCACCCGAGAGCCAGGGAACACTGAAGCTTTCTTT. It specifies CASTREPGNTEAFF.

The chain couples TRBV21-1 to TRBJ1-5. TRBV21-1 counts as a pseudogene. The CDR3 has 17 residues. This CDR3 reads CASSLTFEGASNQPQHF. The CDR3 nucleotides are TGTGCCAGCAGCCTTACCTTCGAGGGAGCGAGCAATCAGCCCCAGCATTTT.

CDR3 protein: CASSPGRTSGNNEQFF. DNA of the CDR3: TGTGCCAGCTCACCGGGAAGGACTAGCGGAAACAATGAGCAGTTCTTC. The rearrangement links TRBV18 to TRBJ2-1, with 10 bases lining up with TRBD2. V gave up 3 bases and J gave up 5 bases; unmatched junction bases: 7. The CDR3 loop spans 16 amino acids. Germline V CDR1 and CDR2: KGHSH, LQKENI.

The gene calls are TRBV5-1 and TRBJ1-1; no clear D gene. V was clipped by 3 bases and J by 11 bases, with 14 bases between them. The CDR3 runs 12 residues. Germline loops: CDR1 SGHRS, CDR2 YFSETQ. CDR3 protein: CASSSGGGPAFF. CDR3 sequence (DNA): TGCGCCAGCAGCTCTGGTGGAGGGCCGGCTTTCTTT.

V and J are TRBV5-4 and TRBJ2-4; TRBD2 might be the D (5 bases). V lost 4 bases and J 6 bases, leaving 14 bases between the germline ends. The CDR3 has 14 residues. CDR1 and CDR2 from the germline V gene are SGHNT and YYREEE (reference sequence). The CDR3 region is CASSLSSAGNIQYF. DNA of the CDR3: TGTGCCAGCAGCCTCAGCAGCGCGGGAAACATTCAGTACTTC.

The V gene is TRBV2, the J gene TRBJ2-3, with D possibly matching TRBD1 (6 bases). The CDR3 consists of 15 residues. Germline loops: CDR1 SNHLY, CDR2 FYNNEI. Trimming removed 2 bases from V and 3 bases from J, with 12 bases in between. CDR3 in amino acids: CASSERRTATDTQYF. CDR3 sequence (DNA): TGTGCCAGCAGTGAAAGGCGGACAGCTACAGATACGCAGTATTTT.